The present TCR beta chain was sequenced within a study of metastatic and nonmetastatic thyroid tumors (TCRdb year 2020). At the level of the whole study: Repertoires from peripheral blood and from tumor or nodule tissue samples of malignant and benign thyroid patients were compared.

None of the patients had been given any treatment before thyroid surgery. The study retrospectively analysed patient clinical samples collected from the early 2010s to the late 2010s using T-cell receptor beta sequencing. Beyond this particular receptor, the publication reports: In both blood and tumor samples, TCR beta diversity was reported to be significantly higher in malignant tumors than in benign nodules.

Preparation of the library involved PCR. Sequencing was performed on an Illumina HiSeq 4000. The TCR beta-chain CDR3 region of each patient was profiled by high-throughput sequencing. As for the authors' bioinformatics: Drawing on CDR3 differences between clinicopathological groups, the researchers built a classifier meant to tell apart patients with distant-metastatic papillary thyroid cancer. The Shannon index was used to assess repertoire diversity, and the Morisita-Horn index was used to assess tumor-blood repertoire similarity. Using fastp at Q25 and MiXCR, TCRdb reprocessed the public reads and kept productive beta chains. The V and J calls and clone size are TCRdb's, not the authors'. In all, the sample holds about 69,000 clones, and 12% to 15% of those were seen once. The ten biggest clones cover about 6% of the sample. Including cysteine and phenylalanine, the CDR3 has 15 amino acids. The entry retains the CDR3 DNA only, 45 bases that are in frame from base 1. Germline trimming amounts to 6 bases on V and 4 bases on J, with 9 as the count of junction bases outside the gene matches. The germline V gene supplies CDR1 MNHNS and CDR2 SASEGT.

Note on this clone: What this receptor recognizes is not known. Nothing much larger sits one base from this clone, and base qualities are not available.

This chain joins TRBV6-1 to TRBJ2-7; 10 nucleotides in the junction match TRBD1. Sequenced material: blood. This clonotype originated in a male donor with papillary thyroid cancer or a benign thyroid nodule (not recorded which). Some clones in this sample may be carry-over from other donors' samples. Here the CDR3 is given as CASRRTGTGVYEQYF. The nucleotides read TGTGCCAGCAGACGGACAGGGACAGGGGTGTACGAGCAGTACTTC.